The entry that follows covers one T cell receptor (beta chain) sequence. The data were obtained in a study of blood T cell repertoires in COVID-19. Background on the study: Both acute and convalescent COVID-19 samples were obtained from the United States, Italy and Spain. Nucleic acid was either cDNA or gDNA, and it came from T cells, B-cell-depleted T cells, or PBMCs.

The CDR3 spans 16 residues. The V and J ends lost 1 base and 5 bases respectively, with 17 bases between them. CDR1 LGHDT and CDR2 YNNKEL come from the germline V gene (reference sequence). The authors' processing: Scientists estimated how many nucleated cells there were by amplifying reference gene primers. Repertoires were generated with immunoSEQ multiplex PCR, while TCRdb's copy carries only in-frame clones and drops some. V and J calls plus clone size are reproduced from that table; the DNA served to infer D and trimming. The sample holds around 200,000 clones, around 80% seen once. Specimen: peripheral blood. The rearrangement uses TRBV3-1 (or the pseudogene TRBV3-2) and TRBJ1-2, with D perhaps TRBD1 (6 bases). This TCR derives from a woman in her fifties or sixties with acute or convalescent COVID-19. This CDR3 is CASSQVGETGVYGYTF. The CDR3 DNA reads as TGTGCCAGCAGCCAAGTTGGGGAGACAGGCGTATATGGCTACACCTTC.